This T cell receptor (beta chain) was sequenced during a study of human T cells and chemical hapten exposure. Overall study context: The sensitizing agent was 2% DPC, placed on about 2 cm by about 2 cm of upper inner arm skin.

Indicated time point: pre-sensitization, week 0. The treatment here: therapeutic diphenylcyclopropenone sensitization with weekly scalp DPC. V was pared by 7 bases and J by 5 bases, with 2 bases of the junction left unmatched. Looked up from germline, CDR1 is ENHRY and CDR2 is SYGVKD. This CDR3 contains 13 residues. TCRdb fed the RACE reads into MiXCR, producing one record per CDR3 protein. The sample records about 300,000 distinct CDR3 sequences, 5.5% being singletons. This receptor was identified in a woman in her late teens or twenties with alopecia areata. Some clones in this sample may be carry-over from other donors' samples. This chain links TRBV10-3 with TRBJ1-6; 7 bases are a match to TRBD1. The material was whole blood, obtained in connection with sensitization to the hapten diphenylcyclopropenone (DPC). DNA of the CDR3: TGTGCCATCACACAGGGGAATAATTCACCCCTCCACTTT. It is translated as CAITQGNNSPLHF.